The rows below give T cell receptor beta chains drawn from one sample of a study of blood T cells in healthy people across ages. TCRdb reprocessed the 5' RACE reads via MiXCR and lists one record per CDR3 protein. The table records around 870,000 distinct CDR3 sequences, around 30% of them present only once. Material: blood. The receptors derive from a woman older than 75 in good health. CDR3s include the opening cysteine and the closing phenylalanine or tryptophan. The D gene is left open where the match is weak. A clone size is listed for some rows: how often the clone was seen (once, few, many), or a class if it is expanded.

.,TRBV6-2/TRBV6-3,many,TRBJ1-5,TGTGCCAGCAGTTACCACCGCAGCACAAGGGGCAATCAGCCCCAGCATTTT,CASSYHRSTRGNQPQHF
.,TRBV7-9,many,TRBJ1-5,TGTGCCAGCAGCTTAGGACGGGGACCTAATCAGCCCCAGCATTTT,CASSLGRGPNQPQHF
.,TRBV21-1,few,TRBJ2-3,TGTGCCAGCAGTGGAAGCGGGGGGGCCGCAGATACGCAGTATTTT,CASSGSGGAADTQYF
.,TRBV9,.,TRBJ2-7,TGTGCCAGCAGCGTCCCCAGTGCTTCTGACGAGCAGTACTTC,CASSVPSASDEQYF
.,TRBV20-1,many,TRBJ1-2,TGCAGTGCCGTAGCCGCCGGGAGACTCAACTATGGCTACACCTTC,CSAVAAGRLNYGYTF
TRBD2,TRBV5-1,many,TRBJ2-7,TGCGCCAGCAGCTTCGGACTAGCGGGCTCCTACGAGCAGTACTTC,CASSFGLAGSYEQYF
.,TRBV7-9,.,TRBJ1-2,TGTGCCAGCAGCGGGTCCATACGGTATGGCTACACCTTC,CASSGSIRYGYTF
.,TRBV4-3,many,TRBJ1-2,TGCGCCAGCAGCCATACCGACCGGACAGCTAATCGGGGCTACACCTTC,CASSHTDRTANRGYTF
.,TRBV3-1,few,TRBJ2-5,TGTGCCAGCAGCCAAGATTCAGGCTCAGCGGGTCGGGAGACCCAGTACTTC,CASSQDSGSAGRETQYF
.,TRBV4-2,.,TRBJ2-7,TGTGCCAGCAGCGGGGTAGCGCAGCACGAGCAGTACTTC,CASSGVAQHEQYF